The text below deals with one T cell receptor beta chain. This sample was taken from a study of T cells expressing NK-cell markers. The length of the CDR3 is 14 residues. Per germline, CDR1 SGHVS and CDR2 FQNEAQ. TCRdb re-called the 5' RACE reads and shows each CDR3 protein once, DNA omitted. Here the sample table reports more than 250,000 distinct CDR3 sequences. The rearrangement joins TRBV7-8 to TRBJ2-5; TCRdb's D call of TRBD2 is untestable without DNA. The TCR sequence derives from a man aged 18-30 years in good health. Input material: blood T cells: a sorted CD56 or NKG2C T cell subset, CD4+ or CD8+ T cells, or bulk PBMC T cells (not recorded which). This CDR3 is CASSPRLAQETQYF.